One and the same sample provided the 30 T cell receptor beta chains below, sequenced in a study of cytomegalovirus exposure and HLA in healthy donors. PCR used 60 Vbeta primers and 13 Jbeta primers. TCRdb keeps only in-frame clones here, not all; method: immunoSEQ multiplex PCR. The sample yields around 120,000 clones, about four fifths seen once. The specimen was PBMCs. The receptor source for this set is a woman aged 45-60 years in good health and CMV-seropositive.

The chain links TRBV6-5 to TRBJ2-1, with D possibly matching TRBD1 (5 bases). Looked up from germline, CDR1 is MNHEY and CDR2 is SVGAGI. The CDR3 loop spans 15 amino acids. Trimming took off 6 bases at V and 0 bases at J, with 12 bases between the two ends. CDR3 sequence: CASRIKGVSYNEQFF. CDR3 DNA: TGTGCCAGCAGGATAAAAGGGGTCTCCTACAATGAGCAGTTCTTC.

The J gene is TRBJ2-3, the V gene TRBV6-6; 7 bases agree with TRBD1. The germline CDR1 and CDR2 sequences are MNHNY and SVGAGI (reference sequence). With V trimmed by 4 bases and J by 5 bases, 3 bases remained unmatched. The CDR3 loop spans 13 amino acids. CDR3 DNA sequence: TGTGCCAGCAGTTCGACAGGGTTAGATACGCAGTATTTT. As protein: CASSSTGLDTQYF.

This clone was seen once. V and J are TRBV7-2 and TRBJ1-1, with no clear D. The germline V gene has CDR1 SGHTA and CDR2 FQGNSA. This CDR3 has 13 residues. V was pared by 4 bases and J by 6 bases, with 12 bases between. The CDR3 DNA reads as TGTGCCAGCAGCTCGACATTCTTTCCTGAAGCTTTCTTT. Encoded protein: CASSSTFFPEAFF.

The genes are TRBV5-4 and TRBJ1-2, with 8 bases fitting TRBD1. Unmatched junction bases numbered 7, after V lost 7 bases and J lost 8 bases. CDR1 and CDR2 from the germline V gene are SGHNT and YYREEE (reference sequence). This CDR3 comprises 12 residues. This CDR3 reads CASGQGLEGYTF. Written as DNA, the CDR3 is TGTGCCAGCGGACAGGGTCTCGAGGGCTACACCTTC.

The chain has TRBV4-2 and TRBJ2-1, with 11 bases that match TRBD2. CDR3 size: 16 residues. Unmatched junction bases numbered 2, after V lost 2 bases and J lost 2 bases. Germline lookup yields CDR1 LGHNA and CDR2 YNFKEQ. The CDR3 region has the DNA TGTGCCAGCAGCCAAAATAGCGGGGGGGCCTACAATGAGCAGTTCTTC. Translating it yields CASSQNSGGAYNEQFF.

The gene calls are TRBV25-1 and TRBJ2-5, with D possibly matching TRBD2 (5 bases). Germline V gives CDR1 MGHDK, CDR2 SYGVNS. Trimming shortened V by 7 bases and J by 3 bases, and 12 bases separated the two germline ends. CDR3 length: 13 amino acids. CDR3: CASNPPGKETQYF. CDR3 sequence (DNA): TGTGCCAGCAACCCGCCGGGGAAAGAGACCCAGTACTTC.

The rearrangement links TRBV7-2 to TRBJ2-7, with TRBD2 matching 15 bases. CDR1 is SGHTA, CDR2 FQGNSA, per germline. This CDR3 spans 19 amino acids. V dropped 5 bases and J dropped 4; count of bases not matched to a gene: 15. CDR3 residues: CASSPRRRTSGRASYEQYF. The CDR3 nucleotides are TGTGCCAGCAGCCCAAGGCGGAGGACTAGCGGGAGGGCCAGTTACGAGCAGTACTTC.

This sequence joins TRBV4-1 and TRBJ2-1; 9 nucleotides match TRBD2. The J segment lost 7 bases and the V segment lost 4 bases, leaving 11 bases of the junction unmatched. The CDR3 loop spans 16 amino acids. Germline lookup yields CDR1 MGHRA and CDR2 YSYEKL. Written as DNA, the CDR3 is TGCGCCAGCAGCCGGCCAGGCGGGGGGGCGCTTAATGAGCAGTTCTTC. It is translated as CASSRPGGGALNEQFF.

This chain uses TRBV30 with TRBJ2-1; 7 nucleotides match TRBD2. The CDR3 covers 11 residues. Germline V CDR1 and CDR2: GTSNPN, SVGIG (reference sequence). V shed 8 bases and J 3 bases; nucleotides not matched to a gene: 1. The CDR3 bases are TGTGCCGGGGGGGGCTACAATGAGCAGTTCTTC. Residues: CAGGGYNEQFF. Full variable domain (outside the CDR3, taken from reference TRBV30 and TRBJ2-1): SQTIHQWPATLVQPVGSPLSLECTVEGTSNPNLYWYRQAAGRGLQLLFYSVGIGQISSEVPQNLSASRPQDRQFILSSKKLLLSDSGFYLCAGGGYNEQFFGPGTRLTVL.

This clone was seen a few times. This chain links TRBV7-9 with TRBJ2-1, with a weak D call TRBD2 (6 bases). V lost 0 bases to trimming and J lost 8 bases, with 11 bases between them. In germline, CDR1 is SEHNR, CDR2 FQNEAQ (reference sequence). CDR3 length: 14 residues. The CDR3 sequence: CASSLAAGVDEQFF. CDR3 nucleotides: TGTGCCAGCAGCTTAGCAGCGGGCGTCGATGAGCAGTTCTTC.

CDR3 DNA sequence: TGTGCCAGCAGTGTCGGGCTAGCGGGGTCCAATGAGCAGTTCTTC. Protein sequence: CASSVGLAGSNEQFF. The chain couples TRBV6-4 to TRBJ2-1, with 9 positions matching TRBD2. The junction had 7 bases not matched to a gene; V was cut back by 4 bases and J by 6 bases. Germline CDR1 is MRHNA and CDR2 is SNTAGT. The CDR3 runs 15 residues.

The V gene is TRBV5-1, the J gene TRBJ1-2; D remains ambiguous. The CDR3 runs to 15 residues. Per germline, CDR1 SGHRS and CDR2 YFSETQ. V lost 1 base and J 4 bases, leaving 14 bases between the germline ends. CDR3 coding DNA: TGCGCCAGCAGCTTGTATCAGATTGGGAGCTATGGCTACACCTTC. Protein product: CASSLYQIGSYGYTF. Full variable domain (rest looked up from reference TRBV5-1 and TRBJ1-2): KAGVTQTPRYLIKTRGQQVTLSCSPISGHRSVSWYQQTPGQGLQFLFEYFSETQRNKGNFPGRFSGRQFSNSRSEMNVSTLELGDSALYLCASSLYQIGSYGYTFGSGTRLTVV.

V and J are TRBV5-1 and TRBJ2-7, with D unclear. This CDR3 spans 14 amino acids. V gave up 0 bases and J gave up 2 bases, with 9 bases separating them. Looked up from germline, CDR1 is SGHRS and CDR2 is YFSETQ. CDR3 in DNA: TGCGCCAGCAGCTTGGGCGGTCACCCCTACGAGCAGTACTTC. Protein sequence: CASSLGGHPYEQYF.

The chain combines TRBV7-3 with TRBJ2-3; 7 bases agree with TRBD2. The CDR3 covers 15 residues. After removal of 4 bases from V and 4 bases from J, the junction contained 8 bases not matched to a gene. Germline V gives CDR1 SGHTA, CDR2 FQGTGA. CDR3 in amino acids: CASSSTGGTADTQYF. In DNA form, the CDR3 reads TGTGCCAGCAGCTCGACGGGAGGTACGGCAGATACGCAGTATTTT. Together with reference TRBV7-3 and TRBJ2-3, the CDR3 gives the full variable domain: GAGVSQTPSNKVTEKGKYVELRCDPISGHTALYWYRQSLGQGPEFLIYFQGTGAADDSGLPNDRFFAVRPEGSVSTLKIQRTERGDSAVYLCASSSTGGTADTQYFGPGTRLTVL.

In its sample, this clone was seen once. The genes are TRBV5-6 and TRBJ2-5; no firm D call. The J call may be faulty, since TRBJ2-7 better matches the DNA end. CDR3 length: 14 amino acids. The germline CDR1 and CDR2 sequences are SGHDT and YYEEEE. CDR3 DNA sequence: TGTGCCAGCAGCTTGTACGAACGCTCCTACGAGCAGTACTTC. Its protein is CASSLYERSYEQYF.

The V call is TRBV9, the J call TRBJ2-4, with 10 bases fitting TRBD1. CDR3 size: 16 residues. The germline V gene has CDR1 SGDLS and CDR2 YYNGEE. The V and J ends lost 3 bases and 3 bases, in that order; junction bases with no gene match: 6. The CDR3 loop is CASSARQGAGKNIQYF. The CDR3 DNA sequence: TGTGCCAGCAGCGCCAGACAGGGGGCTGGCAAAAACATTCAGTACTTC.

This clone came up a few times. The chain employs TRBV18 and TRBJ2-7, with D unresolved. The CDR3 runs 13 residues. The germline V gene has CDR1 KGHSH and CDR2 LQKENI. Trimming stripped 4 bases from V and 5 bases from J, with 12 bases between. CDR3 sequence: CASSRGQLNEQYF. The CDR3, as DNA: TGTGCCAGCTCACGTGGCCAGTTGAACGAGCAGTACTTC.

The chain has TRBV6-1 and TRBJ2-1, with 10 bases lining up with TRBD1. Germline CDR1 reads MNHNS; CDR2 reads SASEGT. V shed 4 bases, J shed 3 bases, and the junction held 3 bases outside the gene matches. The CDR3 runs to 15 residues. CDR3 sequence (DNA): TGTGCCAGCAGTGGACAGGGGGCCATCTACAATGAGCAGTTCTTC. Its protein is CASSGQGAIYNEQFF.

This rearrangement joins TRBV7-2 to TRBJ1-2; 8 bases line up with TRBD1. Trimming at V came to 5 bases and at J to 0 bases, leaving 8 bases not matched to a gene. The V gene's germline CDR1 is SGHTA and CDR2 FQGNSA. The CDR3 covers 16 residues. The CDR3 loop is CASSPGQGRANYGYTF. The CDR3 nucleotides are TGTGCCAGCAGCCCCGGACAGGGAAGGGCTAACTATGGCTACACCTTC.

This clone was counted once. The chain links TRBV18 to TRBJ2-1; TRBD2 matches at 11 bases. J lost 4 bases, V lost 4 bases, and 6 bases had no gene match. CDR3 size: 16 residues. CDR1 KGHSH and CDR2 LQKENI come from the germline V gene. The CDR3 loop reads CASSQLAGGKYNEQFF. The CDR3, as DNA: TGTGCCAGCTCACAGCTAGCGGGAGGAAAGTACAATGAGCAGTTCTTC.

The rearrangement uses TRBV9 and TRBJ2-3, with 9 bases that match TRBD2. Germline V gene sequence: CDR1 SGDLS, CDR2 YYNGEE. V trimming: 0 bases; J trimming: 1 base; junction bases outside the gene matches: 0. The CDR3 is made up of 15 amino acids. The CDR3 here is CASSVASGGTDTQYF. The CDR3 coding sequence is TGTGCCAGCAGCGTAGCTAGCGGGGGCACAGATACGCAGTATTTT. The full variable domain, in which reference TRBV9 and TRBJ2-3 provide the parts outside the CDR3, is DSGVTQTPKHLITATGQRVTLRCSPRSGDLSVYWYQQSLDQGLQFLIQYYNGEERAKGNILERFSAQQFPDLHSELNLSSLELGDSALYFCASSVASGGTDTQYFGPGTRLTVL.

The rearrangement uses TRBV10-3 and TRBJ2-7; 7 nucleotides line up with TRBD1. After removal of 6 bases from V and 2 bases from J, the junction contained 13 bases not matched to a gene. Germline V gives CDR1 ENHRY, CDR2 SYGVKD. The CDR3 loop spans 16 amino acids. This CDR3 is CAISHTSTGSPYEQYF. CDR3 nucleotide sequence: TGTGCCATCAGCCACACCTCGACAGGGAGCCCCTACGAGCAGTACTTC.

The V call is TRBV7-9, the J call TRBJ1-1; D is perhaps TRBD1 (5 bases). V shed 2 bases and J shed 5 bases, with 12 bases lying between them. This CDR3 has 14 amino acids. CDR1 is SEHNR, CDR2 FQNEAQ, per germline (reference sequence). The CDR3 loop is CASSLSGMGTEAFF. CDR3 nucleotides: TGTGCCAGCAGCTTATCAGGGATGGGGACTGAAGCTTTCTTT.

Only a few counts were recorded for this clone. The rearrangement joins TRBV4-3 to TRBJ1-5; the D gene is possibly TRBD1 (5 bases). Per the germline V gene, CDR1 is LGHNA and CDR2 is YSLEER. V gave up 1 base and J gave up 1 base, with 14 bases separating them. The CDR3 covers 17 residues. CDR3 sequence: CASSQVLGHGSNQPQHF. CDR3 DNA sequence: TGCGCCAGCAGCCAAGTACTGGGGCATGGCAGCAATCAGCCCCAGCATTTT.

The chain combines TRBV7-2 with TRBJ2-1; 10 bases line up with TRBD1. The CDR3 covers 14 residues. Germline CDR1 and CDR2: SGHTA and FQGNSA. The V and J ends lost 5 bases and 3 bases, in that order; junction bases with no gene match: 1. CDR3 residues: CASSRTGGYNEQFF. CDR3 bases: TGTGCCAGCAGCCGGACAGGGGGCTACAATGAGCAGTTCTTC.

The V and J genes are TRBV6-1 and TRBJ1-4, with D hard to call. The germline V gene has CDR1 MNHNS and CDR2 SASEGT. Trimming took 1 base from V and 4 from J, leaving 10 bases between them. The CDR3 totals 15 residues. The CDR3 loop reads CASSEGAALNEKLFF. CDR3 in DNA: TGTGCCAGCAGTGAAGGGGCAGCCCTTAATGAAAAACTGTTTTTT.

V is TRBV30 and J is TRBJ2-5; D ambiguous. The V end was cut by 2 bases, the J end by 1 base, with 8 bases between. CDR3 length equals 13 residues. Germline V lookup: CDR1 GTSNPN, CDR2 SVGIG (reference sequence). CDR3 loop: CAWSPWSQETQYF. CDR3 DNA: TGTGCCTGGAGTCCTTGGAGCCAAGAGACCCAGTACTTC.

This clone has only one observation. V gene TRBV25-1 combines with J gene TRBJ1-6; 7 bases map to TRBD1. Germline CDR1 is MGHDK and CDR2 is SYGVNS. CDR3 length: 16 amino acids. J was trimmed by 4 bases and V by 4 bases; bases with no gene match: 7. The CDR3 here is CASSVQGTSYNSPLHF. In DNA form, the CDR3 reads TGTGCCAGCAGTGTACAGGGGACGTCTTATAATTCACCCCTCCACTTT.

The chain combines TRBV27 with TRBJ1-2; the match to TRBD1 covers 7 bases. This CDR3 has 14 residues. Germline trimming cut 0 bases from V and 5 bases from J; bases unmatched to any gene: 3. Germline V gene sequence: CDR1 MNHEY, CDR2 SMNVEV (reference sequence). CDR3 region: CASSLSFRGYGYTF. The CDR3 coding sequence is TGTGCCAGCAGTTTATCGTTCAGGGGGTATGGCTACACCTTC.

CDR3 region: CASSSPVNRGLRGYTF. The CDR3, as DNA: TGTGCCAGCAGTTCCCCCGTCAACAGGGGGCTTCGGGGCTACACCTTC. The chain joins TRBV27 to TRBJ1-2, with TRBD1 identical over 9 bases. Trimming took 4 bases from V and 8 from J; bases not matched to a gene: 14. The CDR3 sequence is 16 residues long. The germline gives CDR1 MNHEY, CDR2 SMNVEV (reference sequence).